Included here is one TCR beta chain sequence, with context. In this sample, this clonotype turned up many times. It has no known antigen specificity. No base qualities exist here, and no much larger clone lies one base off it. This entry is derived from a study of identical twins (dated by TCRdb to the mid-2010s). A note on the overall study: To test whether fetal clonotypes persist, this study deep-sequenced TCR alpha and beta repertoires from monozygotic twins, from unrelated adults of various ages, and from cord blood. To rule out contamination, replicate twin experiments were performed at different times with different library preparation protocols. What the study reported, not specific to this receptor: Zero-insertion analyses could be partly confounded by invariant T cells such as MAIT and iNKT, though diverse VJ usage argued against such confounding for most clonotypes. Compared with coincidental sharing between unrelated individuals, out-of-frame TCR alpha sequences shared between twins had an excess of sequences with low generation probability. The excess sharing between twins in beta out-of-frame sequences was weaker because fewer shared sequences reduced the signal-to-noise ratio. Because the same donors could not be followed over many years, the conclusions relied on cross-sectional statistical analysis. In monozygotic twins, recombination models systematically underestimated out-of-frame TCR alpha sharing, but the models matched the sharing seen between unrelated individuals. Fewer insertions were carried by abundant cord blood beta clonotypes; a weaker similar trend was observed in young adult naive repertoires, while no such trend was observed in memory repertoires.

The germline V gene encodes CDR1 SGHTA and CDR2 FQGNSA. V lost 6 bases and J lost 2 bases; the stretch between them is 13 bases long. The CDR3 contains 15 residues, cysteine and phenylalanine counted. This entry keeps only the CDR3 DNA: 45 bases, framed from base 1. Libraries were prepared through 5' RACE. Sequencing was performed on an Illumina HiSeq 2000. A universal primer binding site was added through template switching, and the final cDNA carried a unique molecular identifier so that TCR cDNA molecules could be counted accurately. Specific primers in the conserved constant-segment region were used to synthesize first-strand cDNA for TCR alpha and beta chains. To control for contamination, every cDNA library was double barcoded, receiving both a SMART-Mk sample barcode and Illumina barcodes. TruSeq adapter sequences, together with Illumina sample barcodes, were added in two successive PCR steps. TCR alpha and beta cDNA libraries were sequenced on the Illumina HiSeq platform with custom primers. From the authors' description of their analysis: MiGEC processed the raw reads to extract unique molecular identifiers, while MiXCR was used to determine the CDR3 positions. Recombination models were inferred per individual with the repgenHMM and IGoR tools using an EM algorithm. The analysis of shared clonotypes was done with the tcR package in R, with sharing normalized by the product of cloneset sizes. To study raw recombination without the effects of thymic and clonal selection, out-of-frame nonproductive sequences were analyzed. Using fastp trimming at Q25 and MiXCR clonotype assembly, TCRdb reanalyzed the public sequencing data and kept in-frame beta chains. Each record represents a unique CDR3 protein, reported with the most common genes and DNA among its rows. Here the V and J calls rest on TCRdb's processing, not on the authors' analysis. This sample comprises roughly 1.6 million distinct CDR3 sequences, roughly 35% of them detected only once. The ten largest clones represent about 0.25% of the sample.

Every donor in the study was a healthy Caucasian. The sequence derives from a newborn girl in good health. Recombination linked TRBV7-2 to TRBJ2-2; a tentative D match to TRBD2 spans 6 bases. Sequences were obtained from cord blood. The CDR3 corresponds to CASSFSGTNTGELFF. The sequenced DNA is TGTGCCAGCAGTTTCTCCGGGACTAACACCGGGGAGCTGTTTTTT.